These 25 T cell receptor beta chains came from one sample sequenced in a study of shared clonotypes between healthy human individuals. The protocol was immunoSEQ multiplex PCR, while the TCRdb copy is restricted to in-frame clones and leaves out a portion. Seen here are approximately 2.3 million clones, 80% to 95% observed once, and the top ten hold 0.39%. The sequenced material came from naive CD4+ T cells from PBMCs. Documented subset: CD45RA+ positively selected. The receptors originated from a man aged 18 to 29 in good health. Some clones in this sample may be carry-over from other donors' samples.

V and J are TRBV27 and TRBJ1-1, with D unclear. Germline loops: CDR1 MNHEY, CDR2 SMNVEV (reference sequence). The CDR3 extends over 16 amino acids. The V and J ends lost 2 bases and 0 bases respectively, with 13 bases between them. The CDR3 spells CASSLARGRLNTEAFF. The DNA for the CDR3 is TGTGCCAGCAGTTTAGCTCGGGGTAGATTGAACACTGAAGCTTTCTTT.

With respect to this clone: This sample includes further DNA sequences coding for the same CDR3. The V and J genes are TRBV6-5 and TRBJ1-2, with D possibly TRBD1 on 6 matching bases. V gave up 3 bases and J gave up 8 bases, with 13 bases separating them. Germline loops: CDR1 MNHEY, CDR2 SVGAGI. The CDR3 spans 13 residues. CDR3 region: CASSYVGAGGYTF. The CDR3 DNA reads as TGTGCCAGCAGTTATGTGGGGGCAGGGGGCTACACCTTC.

This chain connects TRBV2 to TRBJ2-7, with TRBD2 matching over 9 bases. The germline V gene encodes CDR1 SNHLY and CDR2 FYNNEI. With 7 bases clipped from V and 3 bases from J, the junction kept 7 bases outside the gene matches. This CDR3 is built from 14 residues. The CDR3 region is CASIGGRDVYEQYF. Written as DNA, the CDR3 is TGTGCCAGCATAGGCGGGAGGGACGTCTACGAGCAGTACTTC.

This chain uses TRBV28 with TRBJ2-7, with D tentatively TRBD1 (5 bases). The CDR3 runs 13 residues. V lost 9 bases to trimming and J lost 0 bases, with 12 bases between them. The V gene's germline CDR1 is MDHEN and CDR2 SYDVKM. The CDR3 here is CASSGLFSYEQYF. CDR3 sequence (DNA): TGTGCCAGTTCAGGGTTGTTCTCCTACGAGCAGTACTTC.

This clone was observed a single time. This chain uses TRBV7-2 with TRBJ2-7; D unresolved. Germline CDR1 and CDR2: SGHTA and FQGNSA. V gave up 6 bases and J gave up 0 bases, with 9 bases separating them. CDR3 length: 13 amino acids. This CDR3 reads CASSYQVSYEQYF. The CDR3 coding sequence is TGTGCCAGCAGTTATCAGGTCTCCTACGAGCAGTACTTC. Full variable domain (remainder filled in from reference TRBV7-2 and TRBJ2-7): GAGVSQSPSNKVTEKGKDVELRCDPISGHTALYWYRQSLGQGLEFLIYFQGNSAPDKSGLPSDRFSAERTGGSVSTLTIQRTQQEDSAVYLCASSYQVSYEQYFGPGTRLTVT.

The rearrangement links TRBV12-5 to TRBJ2-3; 11 bases fit TRBD2. Germline-derived CDR1 and CDR2 are LGHNT and FRNRAP. The J segment lost 5 bases and the V segment lost 6 bases, leaving 19 bases of the junction unmatched. The CDR3 is 19 residues long. The CDR3 here is CASGTGVAGGQGTQDTQYF. The CDR3 bases are TGTGCTAGTGGCACAGGGGTAGCGGGAGGGCAAGGGACTCAAGATACGCAGTATTTT.

The V gene is TRBV2, the J gene TRBJ2-4; TRBD2 agrees at 13 bases. The CDR3 is 17 amino acids. Germline V CDR1 and CDR2: SNHLY, FYNNEI. V shed 7 bases and J 2 bases; nucleotides not matched to a gene: 8. CDR3: CASTGLAGVWSKNIQYF. CDR3 nucleotides: TGTGCCAGCACCGGACTAGCGGGAGTCTGGTCCAAAAACATTCAGTACTTC.

V gene TRBV28 combines with J gene TRBJ2-2; 8 bases fit TRBD2. Per the germline V gene, CDR1 is MDHEN and CDR2 is SYDVKM. This CDR3 is 14 amino acids long. V was clipped by 6 bases and J by 5 bases; unmatched bases: 5. CDR3 amino acids: CASSGTSETGELFF. In DNA form, the CDR3 reads TGTGCCAGCAGCGGGACTAGTGAAACCGGGGAGCTGTTTTTT.

With regard to this clone: The same CDR3 is also encoded by other DNA sequences in this sample. The chain is built from TRBV2 and TRBJ1-5; tentatively, D is TRBD1 (6 bases). V dropped 2 bases and J dropped 1 base, with 6 bases sitting between them. Germline loops: CDR1 SNHLY, CDR2 FYNNEI. The CDR3 loop spans 14 amino acids. CDR3 sequence: CASSERGSNQPQHF. The CDR3 DNA follows: TGTGCCAGCAGTGAAAGGGGGAGCAATCAGCCCCAGCATTTT.

V usage is TRBV28 and J usage is TRBJ1-1; D remains ambiguous. Germline CDR1 MDHEN, CDR2 SYDVKM. There are 16 residues in the CDR3. V was cut by 1 base and J by 7 bases, with 19 bases left in between. The CDR3 DNA is TGTGCCAGCAGTTTATATATGTACAAGCCGATTATTGAAGCTTTCTTT. Its translation: CASSLYMYKPIIEAFF.

The chain employs TRBV4-3 and TRBJ2-3; D is uncertain. Germline loops: CDR1 LGHNA, CDR2 YSLEER. The CDR3 totals 14 residues. V dropped 0 bases and J dropped 11 bases, with 15 bases sitting between them. The CDR3 region is CASSQDLGNTRQYF. The CDR3 DNA reads as TGCGCCAGCAGCCAAGATTTGGGAAACACCCGGCAGTATTTT.

This chain uses TRBV7-9 with TRBJ1-1; 8 bases match TRBD1. V trimming: 4 bases; J trimming: 1 base; junction bases outside the gene matches: 8. This CDR3 comprises 16 residues. Per the germline V gene, CDR1 is SEHNR and CDR2 is FQNEAQ (reference sequence). The DNA for the CDR3 is TGTGCCAGCAGCTCATTTGCCGGGACAGGGAACACTGAAGCTTTCTTT. Translation gives CASSSFAGTGNTEAFF.

As concerns this clone: Other DNA sequences within the sample encode an identical CDR3. The rearrangement uses TRBV7-3 and TRBJ2-3; unclear D gene. This CDR3 spans 13 amino acids. From germline, CDR1 is SGHTA and CDR2 FQGTGA. The V and J ends lost 5 bases and 0 bases respectively, with 6 bases between them. The CDR3 nucleotides are TGTGCCAGCAGCGGATCTAGCACAGATACGCAGTATTTT. It translates to CASSGSSTDTQYF. The whole variable domain, remainder taken from reference TRBV7-3 and TRBJ2-3, is GAGVSQTPSNKVTEKGKYVELRCDPISGHTALYWYRQSLGQGPEFLIYFQGTGAADDSGLPNDRFFAVRPEGSVSTLKIQRTERGDSAVYLCASSGSSTDTQYFGPGTRLTVL.

The chain combines TRBV5-1 with TRBJ2-3, with 10 bases fitting TRBD2. The CDR3 contains 16 residues. Per the germline V gene, CDR1 is SGHRS and CDR2 is YFSETQ. V was pared by 2 bases and J by 0 bases, with 3 bases of the junction left unmatched. The CDR3 reads CASSFLAGDSTDTQYF. The DNA of the CDR3 is TGCGCCAGCAGCTTTCTAGCGGGAGACAGCACAGATACGCAGTATTTT.

The rearrangement joins TRBV5-1 to TRBJ1-5; no definite D call. The CDR3 loop spans 14 amino acids. Trimming left V 0 bases short and J 3 bases short, with 7 bases between. Germline assignment: CDR1 SGHRS and CDR2 YFSETQ. The CDR3 DNA reads as TGCGCCAGCAGCTTGGCACCGGACAATCAGCCCCAGCATTTT. Translated: CASSLAPDNQPQHF.

This clone was observed once. The rearrangement joins TRBV4-1 to TRBJ2-5, with D unclear. The end of the DNA aligns better with TRBJ2-7, so the J call may be wrong. CDR1 and CDR2 (germline): MGHRA, YSYEKL. The CDR3 loop spans 12 amino acids. The CDR3 bases are TGCGCCAGCAGCCAACCCAACTACGAGCAGTACTTC. Protein product: CASSQPNYEQYF.

In nucleotides, the CDR3 is TGCGCCAGCAGCCAGGAACTTTGGGACAGGGCTATGAACACCGGGGAGCTGTTTTTT. Translation gives CASSQELWDRAMNTGELFF. The V call is TRBV4-1, the J call TRBJ2-2; 9 nucleotides match TRBD1. This CDR3 is 19 amino acids long. Losses at the gene ends were 3 bases for V and 1 base for J; bases not matched to a gene: 12. Looked up from germline, CDR1 is MGHRA and CDR2 is YSYEKL.

The chain joins TRBV7-2 to TRBJ2-7; 8 nucleotides line up with TRBD2. The CDR3 sequence is 14 residues long. CDR1 SGHTA and CDR2 FQGNSA come from the germline V gene. Trimming cost V 1 base and J 2 bases; bases outside gene matches: 1. This chain's CDR3 is CASSLGGRTYEQYF. The DNA of the CDR3 is TGTGCCAGCAGCTTAGGCGGGAGGACCTACGAGCAGTACTTC.

The gene calls are TRBV7-3 and TRBJ2-1, with a weak D call TRBD2 (6 bases). The CDR3 covers 15 residues. Germline V gene sequence: CDR1 SGHTA, CDR2 FQGTGA. Trimming shortened V by 8 bases and J by 4 bases, and 18 bases separated the two germline ends. The chain's CDR3 is CASGQAGPGYNEQFF. DNA for the CDR3: TGTGCCAGCGGCCAGGCGGGGCCTGGATACAATGAGCAGTTCTTC.

The V gene is TRBV5-1, the J gene TRBJ1-1; no clear D gene. V shed 4 bases and J shed 0 bases, with 13 bases lying between them. Germline CDR1 is SGHRS and CDR2 is YFSETQ. The CDR3 is 15 amino acids. CDR3: CASSLAMGLNTEAFF. The CDR3 nucleotides are TGCGCCAGCAGCCTTGCAATGGGGTTGAACACTGAAGCTTTCTTT.

V and J are TRBV27 and TRBJ1-3; D remains ambiguous. This CDR3 is 17 amino acids long. V lost 4 bases, J lost 0 bases, and 16 bases lay in between. Germline values: CDR1 MNHEY, CDR2 SMNVEV (reference sequence). CDR3: CASSSKGGPISGNTIYF. The CDR3 DNA follows: TGTGCCAGCAGTTCGAAGGGAGGGCCGATCTCTGGAAACACCATATATTTT.

This chain uses TRBV6-5 with TRBJ1-2; 10 nucleotides agree with TRBD1. The V gene's germline CDR1 is MNHEY and CDR2 SVGAGI. The trim removed 5 bases at V and 11 bases at J, leaving 8 bases unmatched. The CDR3 totals 13 residues. The CDR3 loop reads CASSLRQGAGYTF. The CDR3 DNA is TGTGCCAGCAGTCTTCGACAGGGGGCGGGTTACACCTTC.

This rearrangement joins TRBV7-2 to TRBJ2-3; the D is unclear. The CDR3 loop spans 14 amino acids. Germline V gives CDR1 SGHTA, CDR2 FQGNSA. The V end lost 8 bases, the J end lost 0 bases, and 12 bases lay between the germline ends. The CDR3 coding sequence is TGTGCCAGCGCTTCGGGCAGGAGCACAGATACGCAGTATTTT. Translated: CASASGRSTDTQYF.

The chain employs TRBV7-2 and TRBJ2-2; 7 bases map to TRBD2. The CDR3 length is 16 residues. Germline CDR1 reads SGHTA; CDR2 reads FQGNSA. The J segment lost 4 bases and the V segment lost 1 base, leaving 6 bases of the junction unmatched. The CDR3 protein is CASSLVGGSGTGELFF. CDR3 sequence (DNA): TGTGCCAGCAGCTTAGTGGGCGGGAGTGGCACCGGGGAGCTGTTTTTT.

Concerning this clone: This CDR3 is also generated by other DNA sequences in the sample. This sequence joins TRBV9 and TRBJ2-5, with 7 bases that match TRBD2. The CDR3 has 14 amino acids. V gave up 0 bases and J gave up 5 bases; unmatched junction bases: 4. Germline CDR1 SGDLS, CDR2 YYNGEE. The CDR3 protein is CASSVGGGEETQYF. DNA of the CDR3: TGTGCCAGCAGCGTAGGCGGGGGTGAGGAGACCCAGTACTTC.